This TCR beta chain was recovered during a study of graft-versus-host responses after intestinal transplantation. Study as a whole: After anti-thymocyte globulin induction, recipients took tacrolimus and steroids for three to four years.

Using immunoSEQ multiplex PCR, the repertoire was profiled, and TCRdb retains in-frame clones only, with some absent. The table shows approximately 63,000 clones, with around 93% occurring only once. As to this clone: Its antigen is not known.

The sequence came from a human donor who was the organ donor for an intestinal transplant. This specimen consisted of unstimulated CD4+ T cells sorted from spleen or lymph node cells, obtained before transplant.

This chain's CDR3 is CASSYSTSGGTGELFF. The CDR3 DNA follows: TGTGCCAGCAGTTACTCGACTAGCGGGGGTACCGGGGAGCTGTTTTTT. The chain recombines TRBV6-5 with TRBJ2-2, with 12 bases aligning to TRBD2. This CDR3 region has 16 residues. The J segment lost 5 bases and the V segment lost 0 bases, leaving 1 base of the junction unmatched. The germline CDR1 and CDR2 sequences are MNHEY and SVGAGI.